Included here is one TCR beta chain sequence, with context. TCRdb keeps only in-frame clones here, not all; method: immunoSEQ multiplex PCR. The sample shows about 200,000 clones, roughly three quarters of them seen only once. The germline V gene has CDR1 SGHRS and CDR2 YFSETQ. The CDR3 has 13 residues. V was pared by 4 bases and J by 8 bases, with 6 bases of the junction left unmatched. In terms of age and location, participants ranged from roughly 18 to 95 years and lived in fewer than 30 US areas. Participant-given clinical history determined each cohort assignment. The data derive from a study of blood T cell repertoires in COVID-19.

V is TRBV5-1 and J is TRBJ2-1, with TRBD2 matching 7 bases. The sequencing sample was made of PBMCs or T cells enriched from blood (not recorded which). The receptor was derived from a woman in her forties or fifties with acute COVID-19. The CDR3 sequence: CASSPSGAHEQFF. The CDR3 DNA reads as TGCGCCAGCAGCCCCAGCGGGGCCCATGAGCAGTTCTTC.